This entry lists 29 T cell receptor beta chains sequenced from one sample in a study of regulatory T cells in long-lasting Graves disease. The sample's time point: persistent/refractory GD, antithyroid drugs over 5 years with positive TRAb. PBMC RNA was the source of the TCR library. Construction of the TCR beta libraries employed iRepertoire HTBI primers in conjunction with Arm-PCR of CDR3 regions. TCRdb re-derived calls from the multiplex PCR reads in MiXCR, one entry per CDR3 protein. The table shows roughly 470,000 distinct CDR3 sequences, with more than 20% occurring only once. The material sequenced was peripheral blood mononuclear cells (PBMCs), taken when the disease was refractory, from a patient treated with antithyroid drugs. The receptors come from a female donor with Graves disease.

This clonotype was counted ten times or more. The gene calls are TRBV20-1 and TRBJ2-5; D is possibly TRBD2 (6 bases). Germline values: CDR1 DFQATT, CDR2 SNEGSKA (reference sequence). CDR3 length: 13 amino acids. Trimming pared 3 bases from V and 5 bases from J, leaving 13 bases between. The CDR3 loop reads CSASGSGEETQYF. Written as DNA, the CDR3 is TGCAGTGCTAGCGGGAGCGGAGAGGAGACCCAGTACTTC.

In its sample, this clonotype was seen a few times. The chain employs TRBV7-6 and TRBJ2-5, with D perhaps TRBD1 (6 bases). The tail of the sequence fits TRBJ2-7 better, so the J call may be wrong. From germline, CDR1 is SGHVS and CDR2 FNYEAQ. This CDR3 spans 14 amino acids. CDR3 coding DNA: TGTGCCAGCAGCCCCCCAGGGGCCTCCTACGAGCAGTACTTC. It translates to CASSPPGASYEQYF.

This clonotype has a count of ten or more. The rearrangement uses TRBV28 and TRBJ1-2; 7 bases fit TRBD1. The CDR3 sequence is 17 residues long. The V segment lost 6 bases and the J segment 2 bases; nucleotides outside the gene matches: 15. The germline gives CDR1 MDHEN, CDR2 SYDVKM. The CDR3 DNA reads TGTGCCAGCAGGCAAATCGAAAGGGACAGATACAACTATGGCTACACCTTC. Its protein is CASRQIERDRYNYGYTF.

The V gene is TRBV12-3 or TRBV12-4, the J gene TRBJ1-2; D is ambiguous. Trimming shortened V by 5 bases and J by 8 bases, and 12 bases separated the two germline ends. The CDR3 is 12 residues long. The CDR3 DNA reads TGTGCCAGCAGTCTAGTCCTCGGGGGCTACACCTTC. Translating it yields CASSLVLGGYTF.

CDR3 sequence reads: CASSSTSGAKTEAFF. In DNA, the CDR3 is TGTGCCAGCAGCTCAACCTCGGGGGCTAAAACTGAAGCTTTCTTT. V gene TRBV7-9 combines with J gene TRBJ1-1, with D perhaps TRBD1 (6 bases). Trimming removed 4 bases at V and 5 bases at J, with 17 bases between. Germline V gene sequence: CDR1 SEHNR, CDR2 FQNEAQ (reference sequence). This CDR3 has 15 amino acids.

This clonotype was observed at least ten times. CDR3 residues: CSAGLAGGATYEQYF. CDR3 bases: TGCAGTGCTGGCCTAGCGGGAGGCGCAACCTACGAGCAGTACTTC. V usage is TRBV20-1 and J usage is TRBJ2-7, with 11 nucleotides matching TRBD2. V lost 5 bases to trimming and J lost 2 bases; unmatched junction nucleotides: 8. This CDR3 has 15 amino acids. In germline, CDR1 is DFQATT, CDR2 SNEGSKA (reference sequence).

This clonotype was observed many times. The V and J genes are TRBV28 and TRBJ1-6, with no clear D. The CDR3 runs to 14 residues. Per the germline V gene, CDR1 is MDHEN and CDR2 is SYDVKM. V gave up 10 bases and J gave up 6 bases, with 16 bases separating them. The CDR3 protein is CATLQPVPNSPLHF. As DNA, the CDR3 is TGTGCCACCTTACAGCCGGTTCCTAATTCACCCCTCCACTTT.

The chain carries TRBV7-9 and TRBJ1-1; 9 positions agree with TRBD1. Germline CDR1 and CDR2: SEHNR and FQNEAQ (reference sequence). CDR3 length: 17 amino acids. J lost 6 bases, V lost 5 bases, and 16 bases had no gene match. The CDR3 sequence: CASSTGQGLNLVSEAFF. The CDR3 DNA reads as TGTGCCAGCAGCACGGGACAGGGACTCAATCTGGTTTCTGAAGCTTTCTTT.

This clonotype was observed a few times. J is TRBJ2-7 and V is TRBV29-1; D is ambiguous. The CDR3 is 16 residues long. Trimming pared 1 base from V and 7 bases from J, leaving 23 bases between. CDR1 is SQVTM, CDR2 ANQGSEA, per germline. CDR3 protein: CSVEVAVQSAPGEQYF. In nucleotides, the CDR3 is TGCAGCGTTGAAGTGGCAGTCCAATCGGCCCCCGGGGAGCAGTACTTC.

This clonotype was counted many times. This chain links TRBV27 with TRBJ2-7, with 8 bases fitting TRBD1. The germline V gene encodes CDR1 MNHEY and CDR2 SMNVEV (reference sequence). V lost 0 bases to trimming and J lost 4 bases; unmatched junction nucleotides: 14. The CDR3 extends over 18 amino acids. This CDR3 is CASSLSWSGGTGLYEQYF. CDR3 coding DNA: TGTGCCAGCAGTTTATCTTGGTCAGGTGGGACAGGACTTTACGAGCAGTACTTC.

Comments on this clonotype: A clone one base away is much larger, so this may be a read error. This chain joins TRBV6-6 and TRBJ1-5; 9 nucleotides match TRBD1. The CDR3 covers 15 residues. The V gene's germline CDR1 is MNHNY and CDR2 SVGAGI (reference sequence). This CDR3 is CASIYSRTGVQPQHF. Here the CDR3 DNA reads TGTGCCAGCATTTACTCGCGGACAGGGGTTCAGCCCCAGCATTTT.

The chain couples TRBV3-1 to TRBJ2-3; no definite D call. Deletions cut 4 bases from V and 4 bases from J, with 9 bases between. The germline V gene has CDR1 LGHDT and CDR2 YNNKEL (reference sequence). This CDR3 is 13 amino acids long. The CDR3 DNA sequence: TGTGCCAGCAGCCCCCCCGGCGCAGATACGCAGTATTTT. Its translation is CASSPPGADTQYF.

This clonotype came up many times. J is TRBJ1-2 and V is TRBV28; 12 bases are a match to TRBD1. Unmatched junction bases numbered 4, after V lost 4 bases and J lost 4 bases. This CDR3 comprises 15 residues. Germline-derived CDR1 and CDR2 are MDHEN and SYDVKM. The CDR3 nucleotides are TGTGCCAGCAGTTCGGGACAGGGGGCCTCCTATGGCTACACCTTC. Its translation is CASSSGQGASYGYTF.

This clonotype was counted a few times. The chain carries TRBV9 and TRBJ2-1; weak D call: TRBD2 (5 bases). This CDR3 is 16 amino acids long. Trimming took 4 bases from V and 6 from J, leaving 20 bases between them. CDR1 and CDR2 from the germline V gene are SGDLS and YYNGEE. This CDR3 reads CASSPLGDFRGNEQFF. The CDR3 DNA is TGTGCCAGCAGCCCGTTGGGTGATTTTCGGGGCAATGAGCAGTTCTTC. Full variable domain (outside the CDR3, taken from reference TRBV9 and TRBJ2-1): DSGVTQTPKHLITATGQRVTLRCSPRSGDLSVYWYQQSLDQGLQFLIQYYNGEERAKGNILERFSAQQFPDLHSELNLSSLELGDSALYFCASSPLGDFRGNEQFFGPGTRLTVL.

This clonotype was seen a few times. The rearrangement links TRBV6-2 or TRBV6-3 to TRBJ1-4, with a weak D call TRBD1 (5 bases). V dropped 4 bases and J dropped 3 bases, with 12 bases sitting between them. This CDR3 contains 15 residues. Germline lookup yields CDR1 MNHEY and CDR2 SVGEGT. The CDR3 is CASSSLQEPNEKLFF. CDR3 sequence (DNA): TGTGCCAGCAGTTCTCTACAGGAGCCTAATGAAAAACTGTTTTTT.

This clonotype has just a few counts. DNA for the CDR3: TGTGCCAGCAGCCCCGCGGACGGGGCGGGCTACGAGCAGTACTTC. Protein product: CASSPADGAGYEQYF. The chain couples TRBV11-2 to TRBJ2-7, with D perhaps being TRBD1 or TRBD2 (5 bases each). This CDR3 is built from 15 residues. Germline V lookup: CDR1 SGHAT, CDR2 FQNNGV. The V gene lost 5 bases and the J gene lost 3 bases, with 17 bases spanning the gap. The variable domain in full, completed from reference TRBV11-2 and TRBJ2-7, reads EAGVAQSPRYKIIEKRQSVAFWCNPISGHATLYWYQQILGQGPKLLIQFQNNGVVDDSQLPKDRFSAERLKGVDSTLKIQPAKLEDSAVYLCASSPADGAGYEQYFGPGTRLTVT.

The chain has TRBV12-3 or TRBV12-4 and TRBJ2-5, with 7 bases fitting TRBD2. J gave up 1 base and V 3 bases, and 11 bases lay outside the gene matches. This CDR3 region has 17 residues. The CDR3 spells CASSFGGGPPFQETQYF. CDR3 bases: TGTGCCAGCAGTTTTGGCGGGGGACCCCCGTTCCAAGAGACCCAGTACTTC.

This clonotype was found a few times. This CDR3 reads CASSSGPPATGELFF. The CDR3 bases are TGTGCCAGCAGTTCGGGACCCCCGGCCACCGGGGAGCTGTTTTTT. The chain combines TRBV12-3 or TRBV12-4 with TRBJ2-2, with D tentatively TRBD1 or TRBD2 (5 bases each). Trimming cost V 4 bases and J 4 bases, with 13 bases left between them. CDR3 length equals 15 residues.

The rearrangement uses TRBV5-5 and TRBJ2-5, with D perhaps matching TRBD1 or TRBD2 (6 bases each). The V and J ends lost 4 bases and 11 bases respectively, with 24 bases between them. Germline V lookup: CDR1 SGHKS, CDR2 YYEKEE (reference sequence). The CDR3 extends over 15 amino acids. CDR3 nucleotide sequence: TGTGCCAGCAGCCCCACCTTGGGGGGCATCGCAGAGCAGTACTTC. This sequence encodes CASSPTLGGIAEQYF.

Notes on this clonotype: A clone one base away is much larger, so this may be a read error. This chain connects TRBV6-1 to TRBJ1-6, with D hard to call. Per the germline V gene, CDR1 is MNHNS and CDR2 is SASEGT. The CDR3 spans 14 residues. The CDR3 region is CAGRPSSYNSPLHF. CDR3 DNA sequence: TGTGCCGGCAGGCCTAGCTCCTATAATTCACCCCTCCACTTT.

This clonotype was seen only a few times. The gene calls are TRBV6-1 and TRBJ1-2; 7 bases line up with TRBD1. Trimming took 6 bases from V and 2 from J; bases not matched to a gene: 3. CDR3 length: 13 residues. Germline CDR1 is MNHNS and CDR2 is SASEGT. The CDR3 is CASSQGQNYGYTF. CDR3 DNA sequence: TGTGCCAGCAGCCAGGGACAGAACTATGGCTACACCTTC.

The chain uses TRBV20-1 and TRBJ1-5, with D hard to call. Germline lookup yields CDR1 DFQATT and CDR2 SNEGSKA (reference sequence). The CDR3 loop spans 15 amino acids. V dropped 0 bases and J dropped 3 bases, with 12 bases sitting between them. The CDR3 nucleotides read TGCAGTGCTAGAGATCAAGGTCTGGTCAATCAGCCCCAGCATTTT. Amino acid sequence: CSARDQGLVNQPQHF.

The sample holds many counts of this clonotype. J is TRBJ1-2 and V is TRBV29-1; D is unresolved. Looked up from germline, CDR1 is SQVTM and CDR2 is ANQGSEA. The CDR3 sequence is 11 residues long. V lost 7 bases and J 5 bases, leaving 11 bases between the germline ends. The DNA for the CDR3 is TGCAGCGGAGGCGCAGAATATGGCTACACCTTC. It translates to CSGGAEYGYTF. Variable domain in full (rest from reference TRBV29-1 and TRBJ1-2): SAVISQKPSRDICQRGTSLTIQCQVDSQVTMMFWYRQQPGQSLTLIATANQGSEATYESGFVIDKFPISRPNLTFSTLTVSNMSPEDSSIYLCSGGAEYGYTFGSGTRLTVV.

This clonotype was counted ten times or more. V gene TRBV7-9 combines with J gene TRBJ2-4; 10 bases align to TRBD2. J lost 4 bases, V lost 5 bases, and 8 bases had no gene match. This CDR3 region has 16 residues. Germline V gene sequence: CDR1 SEHNR, CDR2 FQNEAQ (reference sequence). In nucleotides, the CDR3 is TGTGCCAGCAGCCTTACGGGACTAGCGATAAAAAACATTCAGTACTTC. Its translation: CASSLTGLAIKNIQYF.

This clonotype occurred many times. The chain couples TRBV12-3 or TRBV12-4 to TRBJ1-1, with D possibly being TRBD1 (5 bases). V lost 5 bases and J lost 6, with 13 bases in between. The CDR3 contains 13 residues. The CDR3 sequence is CASSPVGGAEAFF. The CDR3 nucleotides are TGTGCCAGCAGTCCCGTGGGGGGTGCTGAAGCTTTCTTT.

This sequence joins TRBV9 and TRBJ2-7, with D unclear. Germline lookup yields CDR1 SGDLS and CDR2 YYNGEE. The V gene lost 4 bases and the J gene lost 2 bases, with 10 bases spanning the gap. CDR3 size: 13 residues. CDR3 amino acids: CASSPPMAYEQYF. The CDR3 nucleotides are TGTGCCAGCAGCCCTCCGATGGCCTACGAGCAGTACTTC.

As to this clonotype: One base away lies a much larger clone, so this may be a sequencing read error. This CDR3 is missing its conserved last phenylalanine or tryptophan, likely due to a read error. V is TRBV6-2 or TRBV6-3 and J is TRBJ1-2; 7 bases line up with TRBD1. The germline CDR1 and CDR2 sequences are MNHEY and SVGEGT. The CDR3 totals 16 residues. Losses at the gene ends were 6 bases for V and 4 bases for J; bases not matched to a gene: 14. CDR3 region: CASSSANRGFVYGYTS. The CDR3 DNA is TGTGCCAGCAGCTCGGCTAACAGGGGCTTTGTCTATGGCTACACCTCC.

This clonotype was detected ten times or more. The V and J genes are TRBV13 and TRBJ1-2; no clear D gene. The germline CDR1 and CDR2 sequences are PRHDT and FYEKMQ (reference sequence). V lost 0 bases to trimming and J lost 6 bases, with 8 bases between them. CDR3 length: 13 residues. The CDR3 region is CASSLGAGDGYTF. CDR3 DNA sequence: TGTGCCAGCAGCTTAGGTGCCGGGGATGGCTACACCTTC.

The table lists this clonotype with many counts. CDR3: CSARGPIDYGYTF. DNA for the CDR3: TGCAGTGCTAGAGGTCCTATTGACTATGGCTACACCTTC. The chain uses TRBV20-1 and TRBJ1-2, with D unresolved. The CDR3 has 13 residues. From germline, CDR1 is DFQATT and CDR2 SNEGSKA (reference sequence). V shed 1 base and J shed 3 bases, with 9 bases lying between them.